These T cell receptor beta chains were read from a single sample in a study of T-cell memory formation after mild COVID-19. Via MiXCR, TCRdb re-called the 5' RACE reads, giving one row per CDR3 protein. Among about 450,000 distinct CDR3 sequences listed, about 25% were seen once. Sequencing used PBMCs or a T cell subset sorted from them (not recorded which). All receptors come from an adult woman who had mild COVID-19 (a few samples of this study predate the infection). Cell type and time point are not known. The CDR3 runs from the conserved cysteine through the conserved F or W. A D gene is named only where the DNA matches it firmly. Not all rows give a size; the values are once, few, many and, for expanded clones, a class.

cdr3_nt	cdr3_aa	clone_size	d_call	v_call	j_call
TGTGCCTGGAGTACGCGGGACAGGGGGTACGAGCAGTACTTC	CAWSTRDRGYEQYF	NA	TRBD1	TRBV30	TRBJ2-7
TGTGCCAGCAGCCAAAGGCTGGGGACAGGGGAAAAGATGACTGAAGCTTTCTTT	CASSQRLGTGEKMTEAFF	NA	TRBD1	TRBV4-2	TRBJ1-1
TGTGCCACCAGTGACCGGACTGCGTCTAGCACAGATACGCAGTATTTT	CATSDRTASSTDTQYF	few	NA	TRBV24-1	TRBJ2-3
TGTGCCAGCAGCTCACAAGTTGGAGAGCAGTTCTTC	CASSSQVGEQFF	few	NA	TRBV7-2	TRBJ2-1
TGTGCCATCAGTGGAGAAGCTTACGAGCAGTACTTC	CAISGEAYEQYF	few	NA	TRBV10-3	TRBJ2-7
TGCAGTGCTAGAGATCTCGGAGAGTACAATGAGCAGTTCTTC	CSARDLGEYNEQFF	NA	NA	TRBV20-1	TRBJ2-1
TGTGCCAGCAGCCTGGCGGGAGGGCCAAATTACGAGCAGTACTTC	CASSLAGGPNYEQYF	NA	TRBD2	TRBV7-3	TRBJ2-7
TGCAGTGCTAGGAGGACGCTAATCGGCTATGGCTACACCTTC	CSARRTLIGYGYTF	few	NA	TRBV20-1	TRBJ1-2
TGTGCCAGCAGCTCGCATACCGGGACTCGAAATCCCTACGAGCAGTACTTC	CASSSHTGTRNPYEQYF	NA	NA	TRBV7-8	TRBJ2-7
TGTGCCAGCCGCCGGTGGACGGGACAGGGCTCCCTCTACGAGCAGTACTTC	CASRRWTGQGSLYEQYF	NA	TRBD1	TRBV6-5	TRBJ2-7
TGCAGCGCTTTACAGGGATTCGACTCCTACGAGCAGTACTTC	CSALQGFDSYEQYF	NA	NA	TRBV29-1	TRBJ2-7
TGCGCCAGCAGCTTGGGCGGACCCCTGCGGGCCCAGTACTTC	CASSLGGPLRAQYF	NA	NA	TRBV5-1	TRBJ2-5
TGCGCCAGCAGCCAAGTACCTGGGCCTAATGAAAAACTGTTTTTT	CASSQVPGPNEKLFF	NA	NA	TRBV4-1	TRBJ1-4
TGTGCCGCTGAGGGCGATCCTTCCTACGAGCAGTACTTC	CAAEGDPSYEQYF	NA	NA	TRBV30	TRBJ2-7
TGTGCCAGCAGCTTCCGGGTTGTGGGAGGCTACAATGAGCAGTTCTTC	CASSFRVVGGYNEQFF	many	NA	TRBV5-6	TRBJ2-1
TGTGCCAGCAGCCGGAGGACTAGCCGAGAAGATACGCAGTATTTT	CASSRRTSREDTQYF	NA	TRBD2	TRBV3-1	TRBJ2-3
TGTGCCAGCAGCCACCGCGGTGTGGGGGTCACTGAAGCTTTCTTT	CASSHRGVGVTEAFF	few	NA	TRBV3-1	TRBJ1-1